Below are 19 T cell receptor beta chains sequenced from a single sample in a study of blood T cell repertoires in COVID-19. Assay: immunoSEQ multiplex PCR; the TCRdb copy retains only in-frame clones and omits some. The sample comprises about 140,000 clones, about 86% of which are singletons, and roughly 1.4% rests with the top ten. Sequenced input: peripheral blood. These receptors originate from a woman aged 60-75 years with acute or convalescent COVID-19.

The genes are TRBV7-3 and TRBJ2-7, with 11 bases identical to TRBD2. The CDR3 is 16 residues long. Germline V gives CDR1 SGHTA, CDR2 FQGTGA. The V gene end was trimmed by 3 bases and the J gene end by 1 base; junction bases not matched to a gene: 5. CDR3 bases: TGTGCCAGCAGCTTTAGGCTAGCGGGGGGTTCCTACGAGCAGTACTTC. This translates into CASSFRLAGGSYEQYF. The full variable domain, in which reference TRBV7-3 and TRBJ2-7 provide the parts outside the CDR3, is GAGVSQTPSNKVTEKGKYVELRCDPISGHTALYWYRQSLGQGPEFLIYFQGTGAADDSGLPNDRFFAVRPEGSVSTLKIQRTERGDSAVYLCASSFRLAGGSYEQYFGPGTRLTVT.

The V gene is TRBV19, the J gene TRBJ2-7; D perhaps matches TRBD1 (5 bases). Trimming took off 8 bases at V and 5 bases at J, with 13 bases between the two ends. Germline values: CDR1 LNHDA, CDR2 SQIVND (reference sequence). The CDR3 runs 12 residues. CDR3 coding DNA: TGTGCCAGTTCAGACAGTCCTAACGAGCAGTACTTC. Translation: CASSDSPNEQYF. Based on the CDR3 plus reference TRBV19 and TRBJ2-7, the full variable domain is DGGITQSPKYLFRKEGQNVTLSCEQNLNHDAMYWYRQDPGQGLRLIYYSQIVNDFQKGDIAEGYSVSREKKESFPLTVTSAQKNPTAFYLCASSDSPNEQYFGPGTRLTVT.

The chain recombines TRBV4-1 with TRBJ1-3; D ambiguous. This CDR3 is 14 amino acids long. The V gene lost 0 bases and the J gene lost 3 bases, with 6 bases spanning the gap. The V gene's germline CDR1 is MGHRA and CDR2 YSYEKL. The CDR3 DNA reads TGCGCCAGCAGCCAAGATCGCAGTGGAAACACCATATATTTT. Translating gives CASSQDRSGNTIYF.

The gene calls are TRBV3-1 (or the pseudogene TRBV3-2) and TRBJ1-4, with unresolved D. Germline CDR1 is LGHDT and CDR2 is YNNKEL (reference sequence). The CDR3 spans 14 residues. V lost 7 bases and J lost 2, with 11 bases in between. As DNA, the CDR3 is TGTGCCAGCAACCACGGGTCCACTAATGAAAAACTGTTTTTT. This translates into CASNHGSTNEKLFF.

The rearrangement uses TRBV6-2 or TRBV6-3 and TRBJ1-5; TRBD1 agrees at 7 bases. Germline-derived CDR1 and CDR2 are MNHEY and SVGEGT. The V gene end was trimmed by 6 bases and the J gene end by 1 base; junction bases not matched to a gene: 6. The CDR3 contains 15 residues. Here the CDR3 reads CASRPTGDSNQPQHF. CDR3 nucleotides: TGTGCCAGCAGGCCTACAGGGGACAGCAATCAGCCCCAGCATTTT.

The chain recombines TRBV6-1 with TRBJ1-1; no clear D gene. Looked up from germline, CDR1 is MNHNS and CDR2 is SASEGT. V was shortened by 2 bases and J by 6 bases, with 7 bases between the two germline ends. The CDR3 loop spans 12 amino acids. Here the CDR3 reads CASSEQVPEAFF. The CDR3 bases are TGTGCCAGCAGTGAACAGGTTCCTGAAGCTTTCTTT.

V usage is TRBV5-4 and J usage is TRBJ1-2; D is uncertain. The germline V and J ends were trimmed by 1 base and 6 bases, with 10 bases remaining between them. The CDR3 runs 13 residues. Germline CDR1 and CDR2: SGHNT and YYREEE (reference sequence). The CDR3 spells CASSLTQLDGYTF. Written as DNA, the CDR3 is TGTGCCAGCAGCTTGACACAGCTGGATGGCTACACCTTC.

This chain joins TRBV19 and TRBJ1-1; 8 bases agree with TRBD1. The CDR3 has 13 amino acids. Looked up from germline, CDR1 is LNHDA and CDR2 is SQIVND (reference sequence). Trimming removed 7 bases from V and 5 bases from J; junction bases left unmatched: 6. The CDR3 spells CASIQGALTEAFF. Here the CDR3 DNA reads TGTGCCAGTATTCAGGGGGCGTTAACTGAAGCTTTCTTT.

The CDR3 coding sequence is TGTGCCAGCAGCCACGGGACTTCACGACCGTTTTACGAGCAGTACTTC. It specifies CASSHGTSRPFYEQYF. The rearrangement uses TRBV9 and TRBJ2-7; maybe TRBD2 (6 bases). V lost 4 bases and J lost 4, with 21 bases in between. The CDR3 has 16 amino acids. Germline V CDR1 and CDR2: SGDLS, YYNGEE.

The gene calls are TRBV7-2 and TRBJ1-5, with a weak D call TRBD1 (5 bases). CDR1 and CDR2 (germline): SGHTA, FQGNSA. The CDR3 has 18 amino acids. V gave up 1 base and J gave up 1 base, with 17 bases separating them. The CDR3 here is CASSLESGDAGSNQPQHF. The CDR3 nucleotides are TGTGCCAGCAGCTTAGAAAGCGGGGACGCGGGGAGCAATCAGCCCCAGCATTTT. Combining the CDR3 with reference TRBV7-2 and TRBJ1-5 gives the whole variable domain GAGVSQSPSNKVTEKGKDVELRCDPISGHTALYWYRQSLGQGLEFLIYFQGNSAPDKSGLPSDRFSAERTGGSVSTLTIQRTQQEDSAVYLCASSLESGDAGSNQPQHFGDGTRLSIL.

This chain joins TRBV5-6 and TRBJ2-3; the match to TRBD1 covers 9 bases. Germline trimming cut 4 bases from V and 4 bases from J; bases unmatched to any gene: 7. The CDR3 spans 15 residues. The germline gives CDR1 SGHDT, CDR2 YYEEEE. CDR3 bases: TGTGCCAGCAGCGCCGGGACAGGGCCCGCAGATACGCAGTATTTT. This translates into CASSAGTGPADTQYF.

The chain joins TRBV5-1 to TRBJ1-5; no definite D call. Trimming took 1 base from V and 5 from J, leaving 16 bases between them. This CDR3 spans 16 amino acids. The germline V gene has CDR1 SGHRS and CDR2 YFSETQ. CDR3 bases: TGCGCCAGCAGCTTGCGATGGAGGAAAGGGCATCAGCCCCAGCATTTT. It is translated as CASSLRWRKGHQPQHF.

The chain combines TRBV28 with TRBJ1-4, with TRBD1 matching 9 bases. The CDR3 is made up of 14 amino acids. Germline CDR1 reads MDHEN; CDR2 reads SYDVKM. Trimming removed 5 bases from V and 5 bases from J; junction bases left unmatched: 3. This CDR3 is CASSVDRGNEKLFF. CDR3 coding DNA: TGTGCCAGCAGTGTAGACAGGGGGAATGAAAAACTGTTTTTT.

The chain carries TRBV5-1 and TRBJ1-4, with D tentatively TRBD1 (6 bases). Per germline, CDR1 SGHRS and CDR2 YFSETQ. V lost 1 base, J lost 2 bases, and 12 bases lay in between. This CDR3 is 16 amino acids long. CDR3 sequence reads: CASSLQGGATNEKLFF. The CDR3 region has the DNA TGCGCCAGCAGCTTGCAAGGGGGGGCGACTAATGAAAAACTGTTTTTT.

This clone came up a few times. This chain joins TRBV5-1 and TRBJ2-1; 12 bases fit TRBD2. CDR3 size: 17 residues. V was pared by 4 bases and J by 2 bases, with 7 bases of the junction left unmatched. Germline values: CDR1 SGHRS, CDR2 YFSETQ. The CDR3 DNA reads TGCGCCAGCAGCCCGGAGGCTAGCGGGGGGGCCTACAATGAGCAGTTCTTC. It is translated as CASSPEASGGAYNEQFF.

The rearrangement uses TRBV5-1 and TRBJ1-4, with TRBD1 matching over 7 bases. The germline V gene has CDR1 SGHRS and CDR2 YFSETQ. The CDR3 runs to 14 residues. V lost 5 bases and J lost 4; bases outside the gene matches: 5. CDR3 bases: TGCGCCAGCAGACCCGACAGGGTTAATGAAAAACTGTTTTTT. It specifies CASRPDRVNEKLFF. Combining the CDR3 with reference TRBV5-1 and TRBJ1-4 gives the whole variable domain KAGVTQTPRYLIKTRGQQVTLSCSPISGHRSVSWYQQTPGQGLQFLFEYFSETQRNKGNFPGRFSGRQFSNSRSEMNVSTLELGDSALYLCASRPDRVNEKLFFGSGTQLSVL.

The chain uses TRBV21-1 and TRBJ2-1; the table calls TRBD1, which could not be checked here. TRBV21-1 is an annotated pseudogene. The CDR3 has 19 residues. The CDR3 reads CASSPHIPSIEGANNEQFF. In DNA, the CDR3 is TGTGCCAGCAGCCCGCATATCCCCTCGATCGAGGGGGCCAACAATGAGCAGTTCTTC.

The V and J genes are TRBV5-4 and TRBJ2-3; no reliable D call. Germline V gene sequence: CDR1 SGHNT, CDR2 YYREEE (reference sequence). V gave up 4 bases and J gave up 0 bases, with 9 bases separating them. The CDR3 sequence is 14 residues long. The CDR3 region has the DNA TGTGCCAGCAGCCGCGTTTCTAGCACAGATACGCAGTATTTT. Translation: CASSRVSSTDTQYF. Filled out from reference TRBV5-4 and TRBJ2-3, the complete variable domain reads ETGVTQSPTHLIKTRGQQVTLRCSSQSGHNTVSWYQQALGQGPQFIFQYYREEENGRGNFPPRFSGLQFPNYSSELNVNALELDDSALYLCASSRVSSTDTQYFGPGTRLTVL.

The chain has TRBV15 and TRBJ1-5; D ambiguous. Trimming left V 0 bases short and J 0 bases short, with 3 bases between. Germline V gene data show CDR1 as LNHNV and CDR2 as YYDKDF (reference sequence). The CDR3 runs 14 residues. CDR3 in amino acids: CATSRDYSNQPQHF. DNA for the CDR3: TGTGCCACCAGCAGAGACTATAGCAATCAGCCCCAGCATTTT. Drawing the rest from reference TRBV15 and TRBJ1-5, the complete variable domain is DAMVIQNPRYQVTQFGKPVTLSCSQTLNHNVMYWYQQKSSQAPKLLFHYYDKDFNNEADTPDNFQSRRPNTSFCFLDIRSPGLGDTAMYLCATSRDYSNQPQHFGDGTRLSIL.